The 19 T cell receptor beta chains below were found in one sample sequenced in a study of beta chain features in type 1 diabetes. As every portion of the isolated RNA was reverse transcribed, the sequencing read expressed TCRB transcripts. Produced via immunoSEQ multiplex PCR; TCRdb's table is partial and in-frame only. This sample carries 900,000 or so clones, 17% of them seen once, and the ten largest clones take 0.023%. Specimen: naive CD4+ T cells from blood. The receptors come from a woman aged 18-30 years in good health.

This chain uses TRBV6-5 with TRBJ1-3, with a tentative D call TRBD1 (5 bases). Germline CDR1 MNHEY, CDR2 SVGAGI. The CDR3 runs 15 residues. Trimming shortened V by 4 bases and J by 4 bases, and 14 bases separated the two germline ends. CDR3 loop: CASSWGPPEGNTIYF. The DNA for the CDR3 is TGTGCCAGCAGTTGGGGACCGCCGGAAGGAAACACCATATATTTT.

This clone was detected a few times. The rearrangement joins TRBV10-3 to TRBJ2-7; D gene ambiguous. V shed 3 bases and J shed 0 bases, with 18 bases lying between them. Germline-derived CDR1 and CDR2 are ENHRY and SYGVKD. The CDR3 runs 17 residues. CDR3: CAISDSGRRQSSYEQYF. DNA for the CDR3: TGTGCCATCAGTGACTCCGGTCGGCGACAAAGCTCCTACGAGCAGTACTTC.

This clone has a handful of counts. This chain links TRBV27 with TRBJ2-2; D gene unclear. The CDR3 covers 13 residues. CDR1 and CDR2 from the germline V gene are MNHEY and SMNVEV (reference sequence). V dropped 3 bases and J dropped 6 bases, with 8 bases sitting between them. CDR3 loop: CASSFRHAGELFF. CDR3 sequence (DNA): TGTGCCAGCAGTTTCAGACATGCCGGGGAGCTGTTTTTT.

This clone was detected a few times. The V gene is TRBV28, the J gene TRBJ2-5; maybe TRBD1 (5 bases). Germline CDR1 MDHEN, CDR2 SYDVKM. This CDR3 contains 13 residues. V was shortened by 6 bases and J by 3 bases, with 11 bases between the two germline ends. This chain's CDR3 is CASSDRQKETQYF. CDR3 nucleotide sequence: TGTGCCAGCAGCGACCGACAGAAAGAGACCCAGTACTTC.

This clone was detected only a few times. The chain has TRBV11-3 and TRBJ2-1; unclear D gene. This CDR3 region has 13 residues. Germline values: CDR1 SGHNT, CDR2 YENEEA. V lost 2 bases and J lost 5, with 7 bases in between. The CDR3 region is CASSLSYHNEQFF. CDR3 coding DNA: TGTGCCAGCAGCTTATCATACCACAATGAGCAGTTCTTC.

Concerning this clone: Being one base from a much bigger clone, this may be a read error. The chain uses TRBV7-9 and TRBJ2-1; no clear D gene. There are 11 residues in the CDR3. Germline lookup yields CDR1 SEHNR and CDR2 FQNEAQ (reference sequence). V was cut by 5 bases and J by 4 bases, with 3 bases left in between. CDR3 sequence (DNA): TGTGCCAGCAGCGCATACAATGAGCAGTTCTTC. It yields the protein CASSAYNEQFF.

In its sample, this clone was seen a few times. The identical CDR3 is also encoded by other nucleotide sequences in the sample. The chain links TRBV6-5 to TRBJ2-7; D unresolved. V shed 4 bases and J shed 2 bases, with 9 bases lying between them. Germline V gene data show CDR1 as MNHEY and CDR2 as SVGAGI. This CDR3 contains 13 residues. The CDR3 DNA sequence: TGTGCCAGCAGTTTAACAGCTGCCTACGAGCAGTACTTC. This codes for CASSLTAAYEQYF.

The table lists this clone with a few counts. This chain joins TRBV9 and TRBJ2-2, with a possible D match to TRBD2 (6 bases). The CDR3 has 14 residues. Germline assignment: CDR1 SGDLS and CDR2 YYNGEE. V was trimmed by 0 bases and J by 8 bases, leaving 11 bases between them. The CDR3 sequence: CASSVVTGGGELFF. DNA for the CDR3: TGTGCCAGCAGCGTAGTTACAGGAGGGGGGGAGCTGTTTTTT.

This clone has just a few counts. The chain combines TRBV11-2 with TRBJ2-3; D remains ambiguous. The CDR3 sequence is 14 residues long. Trimming removed 1 base from V and 1 base from J, with 6 bases in between. CDR1 is SGHAT, CDR2 FQNNGV, per germline. The CDR3 DNA sequence: TGTGCCAGCAGCTTAGGTTCGGGCACAGATACGCAGTATTTT. This encodes CASSLGSGTDTQYF.

The chain links TRBV9 to TRBJ2-5; 9 bases match TRBD1. CDR3 length equals 16 residues. With 4 bases clipped from V and 5 bases from J, the junction kept 12 bases outside the gene matches. Germline V gene data show CDR1 as SGDLS and CDR2 as YYNGEE. The CDR3 DNA reads TGTGCCAGCAGCCTCTGGGGGACAGGGTCGGTTGAGACCCAGTACTTC. It is translated as CASSLWGTGSVETQYF.

The chain has TRBV18 and TRBJ2-3; the D gene is possibly TRBD2 (5 bases). Trimming left V 1 base short and J 1 base short, with 12 bases between. CDR3 length equals 16 residues. Per the germline V gene, CDR1 is KGHSH and CDR2 is LQKENI. The CDR3 reads CASSPQIFGGTDTQYF. As DNA, the CDR3 is TGTGCCAGCTCACCACAGATTTTCGGGGGCACAGATACGCAGTATTTT. Full variable domain (remainder filled in from reference TRBV18 and TRBJ2-3): NAGVMQNPRHLVRRRGQEARLRCSPMKGHSHVYWYRQLPEEGLKFMVYLQKENIIDESGMPKERFSAEFPKEGPSILRIQQVVRGDSAAYFCASSPQIFGGTDTQYFGPGTRLTVL.

In its sample, this clone was seen a few times. The chain is built from TRBV7-9 and TRBJ2-5; 7 bases fit TRBD1. CDR1 is SEHNR and CDR2 is FQNEAQ in the germline V gene (reference sequence). With V trimmed by 3 bases and J by 5 bases, 6 bases remained unmatched. CDR3 length equals 14 residues. The CDR3 DNA reads TGTGCCAGCAGCTTCGACAGGGCAATGGAGACCCAGTACTTC. This sequence encodes CASSFDRAMETQYF.

This clone has just a few counts. The chain recombines TRBV25-1 with TRBJ1-4, with 10 bases lining up with TRBD1. This CDR3 comprises 15 residues. Germline trimming cut 6 bases from V and 5 bases from J; bases unmatched to any gene: 6. Germline V gene data show CDR1 as MGHDK and CDR2 as SYGVNS. CDR3 sequence (DNA): TGTGCCAGCAGCTCCCGACAGGGGGCAAATGAAAAACTGTTTTTT. Protein product: CASSSRQGANEKLFF.

The chain links TRBV5-5 to TRBJ2-1; either TRBD1 or TRBD2 may fit D (5 bases each). The CDR3 loop spans 13 amino acids. Trimming removed 3 bases at V and 4 bases at J, with 8 bases between. Per germline, CDR1 SGHKS and CDR2 YYEKEE (reference sequence). The CDR3 region has the DNA TGTGCCAGCAGCTCCGGGGCGTACAATGAGCAGTTCTTC. Translated: CASSSGAYNEQFF.

This clone came up a few times. The CDR3 bases are TGTGCCAGCACAGCTTGGGGACTAGCGGGAGTGGGGGAGACCCAGTACTTC. Its translation: CASTAWGLAGVGETQYF. The chain couples TRBV7-9 to TRBJ2-5; 14 bases match TRBD2. The CDR3 runs to 17 residues. J was trimmed by 5 bases and V by 7 bases; bases with no gene match: 12. Germline V gene sequence: CDR1 SEHNR, CDR2 FQNEAQ (reference sequence).

This clone showed up just a few times. Other DNA sequences of this sample code for an identical CDR3. The rearrangement joins TRBV7-2 to TRBJ2-5; the D call may be TRBD1 or TRBD2 (5 bases each). CDR3 size: 12 residues. Germline CDR1 SGHTA, CDR2 FQGNSA. The V gene lost 6 bases and the J gene lost 5 bases, with 10 bases spanning the gap. CDR3 loop: CASSRDRETQYF. The CDR3 DNA sequence: TGTGCCAGCAGTCGGGACCGGGAGACCCAGTACTTC.

This clone was found a few times. The chain carries TRBV7-8 and TRBJ2-1; 7 bases map to TRBD1. Per the germline V gene, CDR1 is SGHVS and CDR2 is FQNEAQ. The CDR3 length is 16 residues. After removal of 5 bases from V and 2 bases from J, the junction contained 9 bases not matched to a gene. As DNA, the CDR3 is TGTGCCAGCAGCCAAATGAGGGGGCGAGCCTACAATGAGCAGTTCTTC. The encoded protein is CASSQMRGRAYNEQFF.

The V gene is TRBV2, the J gene TRBJ2-5; no clear D. V was pared by 0 bases and J by 7 bases, with 15 bases between. The CDR3 spans 15 residues. The germline V gene has CDR1 SNHLY and CDR2 FYNNEI. CDR3 region: CASSEAMIRPGTQYF. In DNA form, the CDR3 reads TGTGCCAGCAGTGAAGCGATGATCAGGCCGGGGACCCAGTACTTC.

In its sample, this clone was seen a few times. The chain links TRBV5-1 to TRBJ1-2; perhaps TRBD1 as D (6 bases). This CDR3 region has 13 residues. V was cut by 6 bases and J by 4 bases, with 13 bases left in between. Germline V gene sequence: CDR1 SGHRS, CDR2 YFSETQ. DNA for the CDR3: TGCGCCAGCAAGAATACAGGGACCTATGGCTACACCTTC. As protein: CASKNTGTYGYTF. Together with reference TRBV5-1 and TRBJ1-2, the CDR3 gives the full variable domain: KAGVTQTPRYLIKTRGQQVTLSCSPISGHRSVSWYQQTPGQGLQFLFEYFSETQRNKGNFPGRFSGRQFSNSRSEMNVSTLELGDSALYLCASKNTGTYGYTFGSGTRLTVV.